This TCR beta chain comes out of a study of T cell repertoires in cytomegalovirus infection. Study details: Indicated by public TCR beta signatures were CMV infection and matching HLA type.

TCRdb analysed the reads with MiXCR anew, one entry per CDR3 protein. The sample has around 740,000 distinct CDR3 sequences; under 40% are singletons. The CDR3 loop spans 14 amino acids. J lost 9 bases, V lost 0 bases, and 4 bases had no gene match. CDR1 and CDR2 (germline): KGHDR, SFDVKD. This clonotype was detected a few times. Material for sequencing was PBMCs. The chain is built from TRBV24-1 and TRBJ2-1; 7 bases agree with TRBD2. This clonotype was obtained from a human donor in good health (CMV status not recorded). Some clones in this sample may be carry-over from other donors' samples. CDR3 coding DNA: TGTGCCACCAGTGATTTGAGACTAGCCAGTGAGCAGTTCTTC. Translation gives CATSDLRLASEQFF.